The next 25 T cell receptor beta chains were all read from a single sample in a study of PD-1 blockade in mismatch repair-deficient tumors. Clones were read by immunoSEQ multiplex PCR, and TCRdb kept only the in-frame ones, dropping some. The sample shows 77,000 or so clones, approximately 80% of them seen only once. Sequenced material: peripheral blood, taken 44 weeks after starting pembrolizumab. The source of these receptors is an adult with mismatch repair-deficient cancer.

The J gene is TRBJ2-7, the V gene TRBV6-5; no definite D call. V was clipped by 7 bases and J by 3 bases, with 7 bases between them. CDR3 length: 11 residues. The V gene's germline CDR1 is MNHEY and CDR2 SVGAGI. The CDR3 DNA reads TGTGCCAGCATCTTAAACTACGAGCAGTACTTC. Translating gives CASILNYEQYF.

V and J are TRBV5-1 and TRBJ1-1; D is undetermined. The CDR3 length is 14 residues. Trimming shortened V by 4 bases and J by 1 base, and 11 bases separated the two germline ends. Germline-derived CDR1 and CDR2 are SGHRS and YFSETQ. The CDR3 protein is CASSLLSANTEAFF. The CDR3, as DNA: TGCGCCAGCAGCCTGCTCTCCGCGAACACTGAAGCTTTCTTT.

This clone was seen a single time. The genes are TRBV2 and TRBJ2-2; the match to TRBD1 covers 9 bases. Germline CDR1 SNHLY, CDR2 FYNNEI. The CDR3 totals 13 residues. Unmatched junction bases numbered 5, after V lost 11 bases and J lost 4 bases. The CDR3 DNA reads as TGTGCCTCGGGACAGGGACCCACCGGGGAGCTGTTTTTT. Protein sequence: CASGQGPTGELFF.

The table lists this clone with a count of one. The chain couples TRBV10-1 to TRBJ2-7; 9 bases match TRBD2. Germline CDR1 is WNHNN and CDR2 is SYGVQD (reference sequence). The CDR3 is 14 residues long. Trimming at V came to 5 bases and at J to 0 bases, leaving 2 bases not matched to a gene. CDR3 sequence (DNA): TGCGCCAGCAGTAGCGGGAGGAACTCCTACGAGCAGTACTTC. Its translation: CASSSGRNSYEQYF.

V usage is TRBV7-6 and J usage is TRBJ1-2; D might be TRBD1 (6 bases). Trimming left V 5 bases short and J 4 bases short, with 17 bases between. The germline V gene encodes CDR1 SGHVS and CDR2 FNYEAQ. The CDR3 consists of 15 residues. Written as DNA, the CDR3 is TGTGCCAGCAGCATGGGCAGGGGAATCGGCTATGGCTACACCTTC. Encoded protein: CASSMGRGIGYGYTF.

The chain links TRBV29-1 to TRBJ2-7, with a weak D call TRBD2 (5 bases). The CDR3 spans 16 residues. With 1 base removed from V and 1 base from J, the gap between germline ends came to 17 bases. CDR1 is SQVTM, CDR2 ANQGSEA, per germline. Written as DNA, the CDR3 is TGCAGCGTTGAAGGGGTTGAGGGCGACGATTCCTACGAGCAGTACTTC. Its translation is CSVEGVEGDDSYEQYF.

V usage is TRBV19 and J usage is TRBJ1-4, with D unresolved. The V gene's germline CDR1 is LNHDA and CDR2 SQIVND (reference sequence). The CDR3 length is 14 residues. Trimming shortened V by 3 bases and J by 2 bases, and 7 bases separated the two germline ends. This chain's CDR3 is CASSISTTNEKLFF. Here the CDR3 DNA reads TGTGCCAGTAGTATCTCTACTACTAATGAAAAACTGTTTTTT.

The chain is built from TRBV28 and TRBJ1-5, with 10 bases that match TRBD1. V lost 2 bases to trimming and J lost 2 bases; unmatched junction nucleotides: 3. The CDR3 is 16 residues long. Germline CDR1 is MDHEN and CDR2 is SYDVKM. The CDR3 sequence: CASSLGTGVGNQPQHF. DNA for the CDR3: TGTGCCAGCAGTTTAGGGACAGGGGTCGGCAATCAGCCCCAGCATTTT. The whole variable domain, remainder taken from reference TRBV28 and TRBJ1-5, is DVKVTQSSRYLVKRTGEKVFLECVQDMDHENMFWYRQDPGLGLRLIYFSYDVKMKEKGDIPEGYSVSREKKERFSLILESASTNQTSMYLCASSLGTGVGNQPQHFGDGTRLSIL.

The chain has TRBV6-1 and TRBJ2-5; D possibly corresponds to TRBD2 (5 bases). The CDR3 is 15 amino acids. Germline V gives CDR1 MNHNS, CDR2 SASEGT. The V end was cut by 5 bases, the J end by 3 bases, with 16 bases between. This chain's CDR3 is CASSPSDPGKETQYF. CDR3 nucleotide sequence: TGTGCCAGCAGTCCCTCAGACCCGGGGAAAGAGACCCAGTACTTC.

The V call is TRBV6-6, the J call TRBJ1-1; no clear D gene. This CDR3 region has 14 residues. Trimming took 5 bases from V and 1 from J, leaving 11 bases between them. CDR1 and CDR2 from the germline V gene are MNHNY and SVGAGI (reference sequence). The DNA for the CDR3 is TGTGCCAGCAGTGAGTATAGACGGAACACTGAAGCTTTCTTT. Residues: CASSEYRRNTEAFF.

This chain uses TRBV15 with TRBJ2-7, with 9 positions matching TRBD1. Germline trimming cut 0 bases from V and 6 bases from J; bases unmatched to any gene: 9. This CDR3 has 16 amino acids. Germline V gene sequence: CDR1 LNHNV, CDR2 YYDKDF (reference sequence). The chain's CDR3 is CATSRDPGTGTREQYF. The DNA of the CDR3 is TGTGCCACCAGCAGAGACCCCGGGACAGGGACCCGCGAGCAGTACTTC.

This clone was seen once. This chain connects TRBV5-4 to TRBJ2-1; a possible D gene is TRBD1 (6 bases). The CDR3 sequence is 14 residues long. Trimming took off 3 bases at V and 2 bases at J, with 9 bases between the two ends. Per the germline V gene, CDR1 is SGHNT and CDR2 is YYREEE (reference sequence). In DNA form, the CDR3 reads TGTGCCAGCAGCTCCAGGGGAACCTACAATGAGCAGTTCTTC. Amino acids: CASSSRGTYNEQFF.

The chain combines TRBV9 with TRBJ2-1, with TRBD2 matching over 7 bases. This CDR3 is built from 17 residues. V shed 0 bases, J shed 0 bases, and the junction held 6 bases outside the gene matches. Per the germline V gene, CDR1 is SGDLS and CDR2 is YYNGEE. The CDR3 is CASSVGLGTTSYNEQFF. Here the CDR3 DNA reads TGTGCCAGCAGCGTAGGTTTGGGGACTACCTCCTACAATGAGCAGTTCTTC.

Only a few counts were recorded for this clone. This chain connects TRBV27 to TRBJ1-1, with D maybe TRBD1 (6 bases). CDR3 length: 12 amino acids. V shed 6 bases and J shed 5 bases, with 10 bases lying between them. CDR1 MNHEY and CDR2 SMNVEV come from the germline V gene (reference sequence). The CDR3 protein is CASRQGWTEAFF. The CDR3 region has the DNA TGTGCCAGCAGACAGGGTTGGACTGAAGCTTTCTTT.

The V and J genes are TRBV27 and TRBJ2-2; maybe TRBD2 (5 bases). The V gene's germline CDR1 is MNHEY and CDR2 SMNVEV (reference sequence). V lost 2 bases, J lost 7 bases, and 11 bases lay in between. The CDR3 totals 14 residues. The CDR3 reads CASSLREFNGELFF. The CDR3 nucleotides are TGTGCCAGCAGTTTAAGGGAGTTTAACGGGGAGCTGTTTTTT.

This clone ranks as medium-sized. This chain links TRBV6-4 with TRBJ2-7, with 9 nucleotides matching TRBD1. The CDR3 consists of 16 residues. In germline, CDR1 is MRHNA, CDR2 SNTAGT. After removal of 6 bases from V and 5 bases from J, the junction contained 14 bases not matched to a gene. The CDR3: CASSPAGGTGKDEQYF. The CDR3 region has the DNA TGTGCCAGCAGCCCGGCTGGAGGGACAGGGAAAGACGAGCAGTACTTC.

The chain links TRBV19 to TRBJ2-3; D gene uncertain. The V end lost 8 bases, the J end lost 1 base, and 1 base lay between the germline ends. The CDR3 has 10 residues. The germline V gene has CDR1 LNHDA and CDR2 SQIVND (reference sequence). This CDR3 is CASGTDTQYF. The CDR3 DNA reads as TGTGCCAGTGGCACAGATACGCAGTATTTT. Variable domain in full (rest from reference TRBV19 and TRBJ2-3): DGGITQSPKYLFRKEGQNVTLSCEQNLNHDAMYWYRQDPGQGLRLIYYSQIVNDFQKGDIAEGYSVSREKKESFPLTVTSAQKNPTAFYLCASGTDTQYFGPGTRLTVL.

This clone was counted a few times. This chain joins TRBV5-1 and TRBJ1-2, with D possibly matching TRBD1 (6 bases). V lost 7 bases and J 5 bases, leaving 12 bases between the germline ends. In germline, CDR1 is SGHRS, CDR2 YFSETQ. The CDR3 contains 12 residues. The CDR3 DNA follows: TGCGCCAGCTCCCAAGGGGGTTATGGCTACACCTTC. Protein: CASSQGGYGYTF.

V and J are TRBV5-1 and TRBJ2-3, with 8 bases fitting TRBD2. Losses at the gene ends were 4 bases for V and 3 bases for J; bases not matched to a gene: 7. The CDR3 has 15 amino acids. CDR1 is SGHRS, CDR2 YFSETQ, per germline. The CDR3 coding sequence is TGCGCCAGCAGCGACGGGACTAGTGTGACAGATACGCAGTATTTT. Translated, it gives CASSDGTSVTDTQYF.

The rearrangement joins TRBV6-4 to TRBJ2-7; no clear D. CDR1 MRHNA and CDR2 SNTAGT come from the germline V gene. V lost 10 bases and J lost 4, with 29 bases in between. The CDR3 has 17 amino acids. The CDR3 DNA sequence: TGTGCCACCAAGTGGGTTATGGACCGCTCCGTGTTGTACGAGCAGTACTTC. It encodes CATKWVMDRSVLYEQYF.

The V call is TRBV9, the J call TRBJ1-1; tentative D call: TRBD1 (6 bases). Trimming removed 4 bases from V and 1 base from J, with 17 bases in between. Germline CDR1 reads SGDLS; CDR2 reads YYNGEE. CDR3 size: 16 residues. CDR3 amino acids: CASSRNLRTANTEAFF. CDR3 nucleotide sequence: TGTGCCAGCAGCCGTAACCTAAGGACAGCGAACACTGAAGCTTTCTTT.

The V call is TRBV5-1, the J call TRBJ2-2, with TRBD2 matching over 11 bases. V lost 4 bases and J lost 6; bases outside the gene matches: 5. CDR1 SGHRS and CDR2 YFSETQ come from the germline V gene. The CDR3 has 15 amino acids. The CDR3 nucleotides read TGCGCCAGCAGCACACTAGCGGGAGTCTCCGGGGAGCTGTTTTTT. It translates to CASSTLAGVSGELFF.

CDR3 loop: CATSSDVSSTDTQYF. In DNA form, the CDR3 reads TGTGCCACCAGCTCCGATGTTTCTAGCACAGATACGCAGTATTTT. The chain employs TRBV15 and TRBJ2-3; no firm D call. The CDR3 extends over 15 amino acids. V was clipped by 5 bases and J by 0 bases, with 12 bases between them. Germline CDR1 reads LNHNV; CDR2 reads YYDKDF (reference sequence).

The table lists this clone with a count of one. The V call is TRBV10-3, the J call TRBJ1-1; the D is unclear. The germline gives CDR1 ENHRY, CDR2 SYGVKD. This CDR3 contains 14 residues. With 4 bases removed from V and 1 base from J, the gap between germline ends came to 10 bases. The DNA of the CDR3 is TGTGCCATCAGTGGCAACACACAGAACACTGAAGCTTTCTTT. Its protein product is CAISGNTQNTEAFF.

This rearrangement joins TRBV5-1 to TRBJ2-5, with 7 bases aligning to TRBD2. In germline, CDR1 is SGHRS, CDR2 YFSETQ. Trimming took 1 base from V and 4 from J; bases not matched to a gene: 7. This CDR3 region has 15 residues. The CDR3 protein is CASSLREGGGETQYF. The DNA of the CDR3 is TGCGCCAGCAGCTTGAGGGAGGGCGGTGGAGAGACCCAGTACTTC.